The sample holds one count of the clone carrying this T cell receptor beta chain. Its antigen is still unknown. Trimming cost V 6 bases and J 0 bases; bases outside gene matches: 3. The CDR3 has 15 residues. Germline lookup yields CDR1 MNHEY and CDR2 SVGAGI. This specimen belongs to a study of Tregs in tolerant kidney transplant recipients. Using immunoSEQ multiplex PCR, the repertoire was profiled, and TCRdb retains in-frame clones only, with some absent. The sample holds just under 20,000 clones, 50% to 70% seen once. The gene calls are TRBV6-5 and TRBJ1-4, with TRBD1 matching over 8 bases. The sequencing sample was made of Tregs from blood cultured with allogeneic cells. The source of this sequence is a human donor in good health. In DNA, the CDR3 is TGTGCCAGCAGGCGGGGACAGGCAACTAATGAAAAACTGTTTTTT. Encoded protein: CASRRGQATNEKLFF.